The 7 T cell receptor beta chains listed next were all sequenced from one sample in a study of shared clonotypes between healthy human individuals. Sequencing used immunoSEQ multiplex PCR; TCRdb keeps in-frame clones, though not all of them. The repertoire holds about 450,000 clones, with 70% to 80% as singletons. The source material was PBMCs. These receptors all come from a woman aged 40 to 50 in good health. Some clones in this sample may be carry-over from other donors' samples.

This chain connects TRBV2 to TRBJ2-3; 7 nucleotides line up with TRBD2. Trimming cost V 6 bases and J 6 bases; bases outside gene matches: 9. Germline-derived CDR1 and CDR2 are SNHLY and FYNNEI. The CDR3 totals 14 residues. The CDR3: CASRLSGARDTQYF. Written as DNA, the CDR3 is TGTGCCAGCAGACTAAGCGGGGCGCGGGATACGCAGTATTTT.

This clone was picked up many times. Other nucleotide sequences from this sample produce the same CDR3. This chain links TRBV2 with TRBJ2-7, with D unclear. V lost 5 bases to trimming and J lost 2 bases, with 10 bases between them. Germline CDR1 and CDR2: SNHLY and FYNNEI. The CDR3 is made up of 13 amino acids. CDR3 in DNA: TGTGCCAGCAGTACCCAGGTACCCTACGAGCAGTACTTC. Residues: CASSTQVPYEQYF. Using reference TRBV2 and TRBJ2-7 for the parts outside the CDR3, the full variable domain is EPEVTQTPSHQVTQMGQEVILRCVPISNHLYFYWYRQILGQKVEFLVSFYNNEISEKSEIFDDQFSVERPDGSNFTLKIRSTKLEDSAMYFCASSTQVPYEQYFGPGTRLTVT.

The chain combines TRBV29-1 with TRBJ1-5; D is perhaps TRBD1 (5 bases). The CDR3 is 12 residues long. Trimming removed 6 bases at V and 3 bases at J, with 9 bases between. Germline values: CDR1 SQVTM, CDR2 ANQGSEA. CDR3 DNA sequence: TGCAGCGTCCAGGGTACCAATCAGCCCCAGCATTTT. This translates into CSVQGTNQPQHF.

The chain joins TRBV7-8 to TRBJ2-1; D is possibly TRBD1 (6 bases). The germline V gene encodes CDR1 SGHVS and CDR2 FQNEAQ. CDR3 length equals 16 residues. Between the trimmed V and J ends, which lost 1 base and 6 bases, there was a span of 16 bases. The CDR3 loop is CASSLVFPGVTNEQFF. CDR3 sequence (DNA): TGTGCCAGCAGCTTAGTTTTTCCAGGGGTGACCAATGAGCAGTTCTTC.

The gene calls are TRBV5-1 and TRBJ1-1; 7 nucleotides agree with TRBD1. After removal of 4 bases from V and 4 bases from J, the junction contained 10 bases not matched to a gene. From germline, CDR1 is SGHRS and CDR2 YFSETQ. This CDR3 spans 15 amino acids. This chain's CDR3 is CASSLQGHRGTEAFF. The CDR3 DNA sequence: TGCGCCAGCAGCCTACAGGGGCACAGGGGCACTGAAGCTTTCTTT.

In DNA form, the CDR3 reads TGTGCCAGCAGCTTAGGGACAGGGGGCCTCCAAGAGACCCAGTACTTC. This codes for CASSLGTGGLQETQYF. J is TRBJ2-5 and V is TRBV7-9; 11 nucleotides agree with TRBD1. The CDR3 loop spans 16 amino acids. Trimming took 1 base from V and 1 from J; bases not matched to a gene: 2. The germline V gene has CDR1 SEHNR and CDR2 FQNEAQ (reference sequence).

This sequence joins TRBV7-3 and TRBJ2-3, with D perhaps TRBD2 (6 bases). Germline CDR1 is SGHTA and CDR2 is FQGTGA. The CDR3 length is 13 residues. Deletions cut 4 bases from V and 14 bases from J, with 19 bases between. The CDR3 DNA sequence: TGTGCCAGCAGCTCCAACCGGGACTCAGCGAGGTATTTT. Encoded protein: CASSSNRDSARYF.